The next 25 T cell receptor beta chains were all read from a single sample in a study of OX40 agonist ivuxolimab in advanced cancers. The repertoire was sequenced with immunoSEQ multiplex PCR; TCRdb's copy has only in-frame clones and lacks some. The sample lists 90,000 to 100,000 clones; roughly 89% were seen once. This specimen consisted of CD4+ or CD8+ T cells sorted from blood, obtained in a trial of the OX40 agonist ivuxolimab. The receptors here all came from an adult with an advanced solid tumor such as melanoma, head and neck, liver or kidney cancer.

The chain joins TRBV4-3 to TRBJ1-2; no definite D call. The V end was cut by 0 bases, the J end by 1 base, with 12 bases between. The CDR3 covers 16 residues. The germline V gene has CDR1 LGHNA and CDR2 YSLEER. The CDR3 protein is CASSQDPGPGNYGYTF. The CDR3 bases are TGCGCCAGCAGCCAAGATCCCGGACCAGGTAACTATGGCTACACCTTC.

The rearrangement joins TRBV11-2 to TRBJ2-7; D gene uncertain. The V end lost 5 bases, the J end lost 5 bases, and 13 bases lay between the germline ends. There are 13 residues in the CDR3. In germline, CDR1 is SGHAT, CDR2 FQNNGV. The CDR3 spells CASSNTLKDEQYF. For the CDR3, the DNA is TGTGCCAGCAGCAACACCCTGAAGGACGAGCAGTACTTC.

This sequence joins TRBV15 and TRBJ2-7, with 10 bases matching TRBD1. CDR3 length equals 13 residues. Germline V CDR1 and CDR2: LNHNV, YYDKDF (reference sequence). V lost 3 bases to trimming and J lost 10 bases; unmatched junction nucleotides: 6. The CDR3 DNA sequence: TGTGCCACCAGCAGGAACGGACAGGGGGTTCAGTACTTC. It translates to CATSRNGQGVQYF.

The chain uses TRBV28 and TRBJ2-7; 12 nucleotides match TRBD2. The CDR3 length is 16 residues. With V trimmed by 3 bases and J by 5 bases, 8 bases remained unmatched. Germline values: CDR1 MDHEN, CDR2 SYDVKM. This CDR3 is CASSFATSGSGDEQYF. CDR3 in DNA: TGTGCCAGCAGTTTCGCGACTAGCGGGAGTGGGGACGAGCAGTACTTC.

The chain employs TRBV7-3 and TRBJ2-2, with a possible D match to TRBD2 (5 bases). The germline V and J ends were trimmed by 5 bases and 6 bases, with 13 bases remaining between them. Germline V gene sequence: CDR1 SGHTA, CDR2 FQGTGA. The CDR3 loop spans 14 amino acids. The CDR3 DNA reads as TGTGCCAGCAGCCCTAGTGGGAGCGCCGGGGAGCTGTTTTTT. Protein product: CASSPSGSAGELFF.

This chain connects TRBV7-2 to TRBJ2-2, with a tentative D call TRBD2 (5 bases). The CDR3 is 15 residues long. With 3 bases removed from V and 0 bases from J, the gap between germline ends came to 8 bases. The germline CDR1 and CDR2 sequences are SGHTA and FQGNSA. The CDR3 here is CASSLEVTNTGELFF. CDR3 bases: TGTGCCAGCAGCTTGGAGGTAACGAACACCGGGGAGCTGTTTTTT.

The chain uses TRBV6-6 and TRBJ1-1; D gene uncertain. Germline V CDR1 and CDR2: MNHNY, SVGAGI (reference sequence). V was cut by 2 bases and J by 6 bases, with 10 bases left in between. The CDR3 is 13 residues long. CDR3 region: CASSYLPEAEAFF. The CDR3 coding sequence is TGTGCCAGCAGTTACCTCCCAGAGGCTGAAGCTTTCTTT.

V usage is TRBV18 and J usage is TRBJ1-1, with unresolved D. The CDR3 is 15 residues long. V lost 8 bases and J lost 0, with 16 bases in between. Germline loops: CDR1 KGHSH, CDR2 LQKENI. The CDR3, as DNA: TGTGCCAGCACCCCTGTAACATCCATGAACACTGAAGCTTTCTTT. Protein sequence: CASTPVTSMNTEAFF. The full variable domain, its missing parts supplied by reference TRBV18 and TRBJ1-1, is NAGVMQNPRHLVRRRGQEARLRCSPMKGHSHVYWYRQLPEEGLKFMVYLQKENIIDESGMPKERFSAEFPKEGPSILRIQQVVRGDSAAYFCASTPVTSMNTEAFFGQGTRLTVV.

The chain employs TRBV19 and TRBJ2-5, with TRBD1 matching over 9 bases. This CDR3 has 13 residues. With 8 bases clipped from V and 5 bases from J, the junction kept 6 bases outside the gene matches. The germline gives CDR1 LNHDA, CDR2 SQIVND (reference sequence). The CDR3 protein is CASGTGRRETQYF. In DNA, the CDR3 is TGTGCCAGTGGGACAGGGAGGCGGGAGACCCAGTACTTC.

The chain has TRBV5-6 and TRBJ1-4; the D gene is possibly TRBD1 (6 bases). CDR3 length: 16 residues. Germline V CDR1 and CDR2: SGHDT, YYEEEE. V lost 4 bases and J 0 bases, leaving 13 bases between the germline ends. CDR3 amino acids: CASSMTPGATNEKLFF. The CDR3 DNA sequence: TGTGCCAGCAGCATGACTCCAGGGGCAACTAATGAAAAACTGTTTTTT.

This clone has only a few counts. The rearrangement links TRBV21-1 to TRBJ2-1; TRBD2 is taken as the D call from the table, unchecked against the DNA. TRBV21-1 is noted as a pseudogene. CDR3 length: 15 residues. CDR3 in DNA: TGTGCCAGCAGCAGCGGACTAGCGGGATACAATGAGCAGTTCTTC. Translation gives CASSSGLAGYNEQFF.

CDR3 residues: CASSLNAGIAGNDYTF. The CDR3 region has the DNA TGCGCCAGCAGCTTGAACGCAGGGATTGCCGGGAACGACTACACCTTC. V and J are TRBV5-1 and TRBJ1-2, with D perhaps TRBD1 (5 bases). The CDR3 covers 16 residues. Trimming removed 1 base from V and 10 bases from J, with 23 bases in between. Germline CDR1 and CDR2: SGHRS and YFSETQ.

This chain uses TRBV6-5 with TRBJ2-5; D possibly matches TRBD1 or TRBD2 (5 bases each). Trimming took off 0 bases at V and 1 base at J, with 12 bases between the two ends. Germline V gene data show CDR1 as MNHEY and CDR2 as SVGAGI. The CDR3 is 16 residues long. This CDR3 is CASSYSRGASQETQYF. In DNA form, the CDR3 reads TGTGCCAGCAGTTACTCGAGGGGCGCGAGCCAAGAGACCCAGTACTTC.

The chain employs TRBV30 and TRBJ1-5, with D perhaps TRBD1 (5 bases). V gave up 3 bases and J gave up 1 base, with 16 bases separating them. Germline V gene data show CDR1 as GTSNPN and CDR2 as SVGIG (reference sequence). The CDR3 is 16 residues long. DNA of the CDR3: TGTGCCTGGAGAGGAGACGACAGTTACAGCAATCAGCCCCAGCATTTT. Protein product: CAWRGDDSYSNQPQHF.

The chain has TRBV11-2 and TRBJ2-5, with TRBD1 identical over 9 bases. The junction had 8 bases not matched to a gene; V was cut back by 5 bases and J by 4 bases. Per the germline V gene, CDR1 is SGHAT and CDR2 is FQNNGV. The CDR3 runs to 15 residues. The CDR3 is CASSIQGARAETQYF. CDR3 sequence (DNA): TGTGCCAGCAGCATACAGGGGGCAAGAGCAGAGACCCAGTACTTC.

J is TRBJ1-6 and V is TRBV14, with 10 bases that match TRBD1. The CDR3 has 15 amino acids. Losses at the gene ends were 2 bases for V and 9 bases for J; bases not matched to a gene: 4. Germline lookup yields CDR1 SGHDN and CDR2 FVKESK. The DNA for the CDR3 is TGTGCCAGCAGCCAATTGGACAGGGGGTTTTCACCCCTCCACTTT. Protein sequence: CASSQLDRGFSPLHF.

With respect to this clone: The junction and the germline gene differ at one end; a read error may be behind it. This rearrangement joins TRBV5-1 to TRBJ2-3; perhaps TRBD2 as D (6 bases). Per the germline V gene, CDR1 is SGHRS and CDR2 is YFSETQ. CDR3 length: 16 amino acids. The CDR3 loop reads CASRFKGAGTTDTQYF. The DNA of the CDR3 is TGCGCCAGCCGCTTTAAGGGTGCGGGAACCACAGATACGCAGTATTTT.

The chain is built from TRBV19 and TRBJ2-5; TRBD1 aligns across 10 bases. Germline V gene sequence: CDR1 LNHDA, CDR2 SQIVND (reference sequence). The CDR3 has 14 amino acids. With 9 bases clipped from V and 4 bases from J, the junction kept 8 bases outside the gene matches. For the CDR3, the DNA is TGTGCCAGCCGGGACAGGGGATCGGGAGAGACCCAGTACTTC. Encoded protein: CASRDRGSGETQYF.

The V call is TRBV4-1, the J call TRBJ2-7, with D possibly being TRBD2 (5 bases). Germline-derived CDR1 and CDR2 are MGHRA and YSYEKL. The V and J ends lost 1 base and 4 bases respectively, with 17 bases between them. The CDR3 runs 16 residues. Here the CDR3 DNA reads TGCGCCAGCAGCCAAGGAGCAGGTCGGGGAATTTACGAGCAGTACTTC. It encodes CASSQGAGRGIYEQYF.

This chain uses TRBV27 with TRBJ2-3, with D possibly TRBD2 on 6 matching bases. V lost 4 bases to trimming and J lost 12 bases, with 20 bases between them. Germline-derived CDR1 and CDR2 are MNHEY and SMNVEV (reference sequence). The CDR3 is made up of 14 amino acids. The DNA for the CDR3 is TGTGCCAGCAGTTCCTCGACTAGTCCCACGCTTCAGTATTTT. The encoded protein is CASSSSTSPTLQYF.

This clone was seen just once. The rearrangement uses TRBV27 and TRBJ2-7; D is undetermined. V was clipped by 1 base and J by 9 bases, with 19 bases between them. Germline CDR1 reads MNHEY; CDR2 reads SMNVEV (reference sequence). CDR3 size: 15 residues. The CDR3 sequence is CASSLFQTPRIGQYF. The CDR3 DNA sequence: TGTGCCAGCAGTTTATTCCAGACTCCCCGGATTGGGCAGTACTTC.

CDR3 in amino acids: CASSLSPGIQETQYF. In nucleotides, the CDR3 is TGTGCCAGCAGTTTATCGCCAGGTATACAAGAGACCCAGTACTTC. This sequence joins TRBV27 and TRBJ2-5, with D unresolved. V was shortened by 0 bases and J by 2 bases, with 10 bases between the two germline ends. This CDR3 contains 15 residues. CDR1 and CDR2 (germline): MNHEY, SMNVEV (reference sequence).

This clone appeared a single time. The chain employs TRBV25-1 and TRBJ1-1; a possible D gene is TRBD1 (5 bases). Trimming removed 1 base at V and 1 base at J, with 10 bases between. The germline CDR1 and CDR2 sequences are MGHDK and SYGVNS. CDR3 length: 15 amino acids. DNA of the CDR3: TGTGCCAGCAGTGAATCGGGACTTTGGAACACTGAAGCTTTCTTT. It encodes CASSESGLWNTEAFF.

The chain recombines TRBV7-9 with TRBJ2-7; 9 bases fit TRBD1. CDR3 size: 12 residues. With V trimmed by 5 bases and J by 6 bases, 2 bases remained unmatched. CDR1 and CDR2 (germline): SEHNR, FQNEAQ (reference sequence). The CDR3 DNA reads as TGTGCCAGCAGCCTGGACAGGGGCGAGCAGTACTTC. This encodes CASSLDRGEQYF.

Here the CDR3 reads CASSAGTASSYEQYF. The CDR3 DNA reads TGTGCCAGCAGCGCCGGGACTGCGAGCTCCTACGAGCAGTACTTC. The chain combines TRBV9 with TRBJ2-7; TRBD2 is a possible D gene (6 bases). The germline CDR1 and CDR2 sequences are SGDLS and YYNGEE. Deletions cut 3 bases from V and 0 bases from J, with 13 bases between. The CDR3 consists of 15 residues.